A single TCR beta chain is shown here with its context. What it binds is not known. Patients who had autoimmune disease history or got systemic immunosuppression were left out. This specimen comes from a study of OX40 agonist ivuxolimab in advanced cancers. The CDR3 is made up of 14 amino acids. V gave up 2 bases and J gave up 5 bases, with 12 bases separating them. Germline lookup yields CDR1 LGHNA and CDR2 YSLEER. TCRdb's table, derived via immunoSEQ multiplex PCR, lists solely in-frame clones and lacks some. The table includes about 93,000 clones, roughly 87% detected once. Study-wide findings and caveats: Expanded clones were, on average, more numerous among CD8+ T cells than CD4+. Also present in some nonresponders was a low level of normalized T-cell clonal expansion.

The specimen was CD4+ or CD8+ T cells sorted from blood, collected in a trial of the OX40 agonist ivuxolimab. The sequence was obtained from an adult with an advanced solid tumor such as melanoma, head and neck, liver or kidney cancer. The chain combines TRBV4-3 with TRBJ1-2; maybe TRBD1 (5 bases). CDR3 bases: TGCGCCAGCAGCCAACCCGGGACCCCGTATGGCTACACCTTC. Translated, it gives CASSQPGTPYGYTF.